This entry describes one T cell receptor beta chain. This record belongs to a study of blood T cell repertoires in COVID-19. The CDR3 has 17 amino acids. The germline V gene encodes CDR1 LGHNA and CDR2 YNFKEQ. Trimming shortened V by 0 bases and J by 3 bases, and 18 bases separated the two germline ends. Data came from immunoSEQ multiplex PCR; TCRdb stores just in-frame clones and leaves some out. The data show roughly 60,000 clones, 65% to 85% seen once. The sequenced sample was peripheral blood. This clonotype originated in a human donor in a cohort sampled during active COVID-19. The chain employs TRBV4-2 and TRBJ2-7; a weak D match, TRBD2 (7 bases). The CDR3 is CASSQEGGAGGLYEQYF. As DNA, the CDR3 is TGTGCCAGCAGCCAAGAGGGGGGGGCCGGGGGTCTCTACGAGCAGTACTTC.